The next 21 T cell receptor beta chains were all read from a single sample in a study of T cell responses to AZD1222 COVID-19 vaccine. The protocol was immunoSEQ multiplex PCR, while the TCRdb copy is restricted to in-frame clones and leaves out a portion. The data contain over 100,000 clones, roughly 92% of them seen just once; the ten biggest clones take up over 1.5%. Material: peripheral blood, obtained on day 0 of AZD1222 vaccination. These receptors originate from an adult in good health.

V gene TRBV6-2 or TRBV6-3 combines with J gene TRBJ1-4; a weak D match, TRBD1 (5 bases). The V end lost 6 bases, the J end lost 6 bases, and 11 bases lay between the germline ends. This CDR3 is built from 13 residues. Germline assignment: CDR1 MNHEY and CDR2 SVGEGT. The CDR3 DNA reads as TGTGCCAGCAGCAAGGGACCCGATGAAAAACTGTTTTTT. It translates to CASSKGPDEKLFF.

This rearrangement joins TRBV7-2 to TRBJ1-6; possibly TRBD1 for D (5 bases). V lost 1 base to trimming and J lost 7 bases, with 17 bases between them. The CDR3 runs 17 residues. Per the germline V gene, CDR1 is SGHTA and CDR2 is FQGNSA. The CDR3 nucleotides read TGTGCCAGCAGCTTAGACCTCGCAGGGCGTCCAAATTCACCCCTCCACTTT. This gives the protein CASSLDLAGRPNSPLHF.

The chain combines TRBV15 with TRBJ2-3; TRBD2 agrees at 7 bases. Losses at the gene ends were 0 bases for V and 2 bases for J; bases not matched to a gene: 5. The CDR3 has 16 amino acids. Germline V lookup: CDR1 LNHNV, CDR2 YYDKDF (reference sequence). DNA for the CDR3: TGTGCCACCAGCAGAGAACGGGGGACTATCACAGATACGCAGTATTTT. Translating it yields CATSRERGTITDTQYF.

CDR3 DNA sequence: TGTGCCAGTAGTTCCGACAGGGTACTTCGAAACACCATATATTTT. Its protein is CASSSDRVLRNTIYF. The chain joins TRBV19 to TRBJ1-3; 7 bases line up with TRBD1. The germline CDR1 and CDR2 sequences are LNHDA and SQIVND (reference sequence). Unmatched junction bases numbered 9, after V lost 5 bases and J lost 5 bases. The CDR3 is made up of 15 amino acids.

This clone was detected only once. The V and J genes are TRBV18 and TRBJ1-2; TRBD1 is a possible D gene (5 bases). V shed 3 bases and J shed 4 bases, with 9 bases lying between them. The CDR3 contains 13 residues. Germline assignment: CDR1 KGHSH and CDR2 LQKENI. The CDR3 DNA sequence: TGTGCCAGCTCACCTGACAGCCCCTATGGCTACACCTTC. Translating gives CASSPDSPYGYTF.

This chain connects TRBV5-4 to TRBJ1-4; 10 positions match TRBD1. Per germline, CDR1 SGHNT and CDR2 YYREEE (reference sequence). The CDR3 has 15 amino acids. V was clipped by 2 bases and J by 10 bases; unmatched bases: 8. The CDR3 here is CASSFWDRGFGKLFF. The CDR3 nucleotides are TGTGCCAGCAGCTTTTGGGACAGGGGTTTCGGAAAACTGTTTTTT.

This sequence joins TRBV6-5 and TRBJ1-2; 8 bases agree with TRBD1. CDR3 size: 16 residues. V dropped 0 bases and J dropped 3; count of bases not matched to a gene: 6. Germline V gene sequence: CDR1 MNHEY, CDR2 SVGAGI. CDR3 nucleotide sequence: TGTGCCAGCAGTTACTCCTCACAGGGGGAGTACTATGGCTACACCTTC. This sequence encodes CASSYSSQGEYYGYTF.

The gene calls are TRBV6-5 and TRBJ2-1; D unclear. Trimming left V 6 bases short and J 9 bases short, with 12 bases between. This CDR3 contains 12 residues. CDR1 is MNHEY, CDR2 SVGAGI, per germline. CDR3: CASRDFTGEQFF. The CDR3 nucleotides read TGTGCCAGCAGAGATTTTACTGGTGAGCAGTTCTTC.

The rearrangement joins TRBV6-5 to TRBJ2-3; possibly TRBD1 or TRBD2 for D (5 bases each). The CDR3 is 12 amino acids. Germline-derived CDR1 and CDR2 are MNHEY and SVGAGI. V was cut by 5 bases and J by 9 bases, with 12 bases left in between. CDR3 amino acids: CASSPPEGTQYF. As DNA, the CDR3 is TGTGCCAGCAGTCCCCCTGAGGGGACGCAGTATTTT.

The J gene is TRBJ2-5, the V gene TRBV7-3, with 8 bases identical to TRBD2. The CDR3 length is 14 residues. Per germline, CDR1 SGHTA and CDR2 FQGTGA. V was pared by 0 bases and J by 5 bases, with 2 bases of the junction left unmatched. CDR3: CASSLTSSGETQYF. As DNA, the CDR3 is TGTGCCAGCAGCTTAACATCTAGCGGGGAGACCCAGTACTTC.

The chain carries TRBV29-1 and TRBJ1-1; no firm D call. V shed 3 bases and J shed 2 bases, with 10 bases lying between them. The CDR3 is made up of 13 amino acids. From germline, CDR1 is SQVTM and CDR2 ANQGSEA. The CDR3: CSVEVQTNTEAFF. The CDR3 region has the DNA TGCAGCGTTGAGGTACAGACTAACACTGAAGCTTTCTTT.

V gene TRBV2 combines with J gene TRBJ1-2, with D perhaps TRBD1 (6 bases). The V end lost 6 bases, the J end lost 4 bases, and 15 bases lay between the germline ends. CDR1 SNHLY and CDR2 FYNNEI come from the germline V gene. This CDR3 has 14 amino acids. CDR3 in amino acids: CASRSDRGLYGYTF. The DNA for the CDR3 is TGTGCCAGCAGGTCGGACAGAGGCCTCTATGGCTACACCTTC.

This sequence joins TRBV3-1 (or the pseudogene TRBV3-2) and TRBJ2-5, with D perhaps matching TRBD1 (6 bases). The germline V gene encodes CDR1 LGHDT and CDR2 YNNKEL (reference sequence). The CDR3 is made up of 15 amino acids. Between the trimmed V and J ends, which lost 5 bases and 4 bases, there was a span of 17 bases. The CDR3 here is CASSSQGGIRETQYF. The CDR3 DNA follows: TGTGCCAGCAGCTCACAGGGTGGAATTCGAGAGACCCAGTACTTC.

The chain joins TRBV5-1 to TRBJ1-5, with TRBD1 matching over 8 bases. This CDR3 region has 15 residues. V lost 5 bases and J lost 1; bases outside the gene matches: 5. Germline V gene lookup returns CDR1 SGHRS and CDR2 YFSETQ. This CDR3 reads CASRQTGASNQPQHF. For the CDR3, the DNA is TGCGCCAGCAGACAGACAGGGGCAAGCAATCAGCCCCAGCATTTT.

This clone was detected once. The chain employs TRBV11-1 and TRBJ2-1; 7 positions match TRBD1. The CDR3 sequence is 16 residues long. Germline lookup yields CDR1 SGHAT and CDR2 FQDESV (reference sequence). V dropped 1 base and J dropped 4; count of bases not matched to a gene: 7. The CDR3 nucleotides read TGTGCCAGCAGCTTAGACCCCGGGACAGTATACAATGAGCAGTTCTTC. Translating gives CASSLDPGTVYNEQFF.

The V call is TRBV9, the J call TRBJ1-6; D not certain. The CDR3 has 16 residues. CDR1 is SGDLS and CDR2 is YYNGEE in the germline V gene. V shed 3 bases and J shed 8 bases, with 18 bases lying between them. This CDR3 reads CASSASSGLQHSPLHF. The DNA of the CDR3 is TGTGCCAGCAGCGCGTCATCCGGGTTACAACATTCACCCCTCCACTTT.

V usage is TRBV11-2 and J usage is TRBJ1-3; D uncertain. V dropped 3 bases and J dropped 0 bases, with 18 bases sitting between them. In germline, CDR1 is SGHAT, CDR2 FQNNGV. The CDR3 covers 18 residues. The CDR3 loop is CASSFRTNARISGNTIYF. The CDR3, as DNA: TGTGCCAGCAGCTTCCGCACGAACGCGCGGATCTCTGGAAACACCATATATTTT.

J is TRBJ1-2 and V is TRBV6-5, with D maybe TRBD1 (5 bases). CDR1 is MNHEY and CDR2 is SVGAGI in the germline V gene. The CDR3 sequence is 14 residues long. The V gene lost 8 bases and the J gene lost 4 bases, with 17 bases spanning the gap. The CDR3 DNA reads as TGTGCCAGCTCCGGGGCGGAGAAGCCCTATGGCTACACCTTC. Protein sequence: CASSGAEKPYGYTF.

The rearrangement joins TRBV6-2 or TRBV6-3 to TRBJ2-1; D remains ambiguous. Per germline, CDR1 MNHEY and CDR2 SVGEGT. CDR3 length equals 16 residues. V was trimmed by 0 bases and J by 7 bases, leaving 16 bases between them. Here the CDR3 DNA reads TGTGCCAGCAGTTACTCTGGGCCCTGGATGTGGAATGAGCAGTTCTTC. It yields the protein CASSYSGPWMWNEQFF.

The chain employs TRBV7-9 and TRBJ2-7; 8 bases are shared with TRBD1. The CDR3 is 15 residues long. After removal of 1 base from V and 4 bases from J, the junction contained 6 bases not matched to a gene. Germline CDR1 reads SEHNR; CDR2 reads FQNEAQ (reference sequence). The CDR3 bases are TGTGCCAGCAGCTTAGGGGGGACAGGTGGTTACGAGCAGTACTTC. It yields the protein CASSLGGTGGYEQYF.

The V gene is TRBV3-1 (or the pseudogene TRBV3-2), the J gene TRBJ2-5, with TRBD2 as a possible D gene (6 bases). Between the trimmed V and J ends, which lost 0 bases and 7 bases, there was a span of 12 bases. The CDR3 has 14 residues. Germline values: CDR1 LGHDT, CDR2 YNNKEL (reference sequence). CDR3 loop: CASSQDWGVGTQYF. CDR3 sequence (DNA): TGTGCCAGCAGCCAAGATTGGGGGGTTGGGACCCAGTACTTC.